This T cell receptor beta chain was profiled in a study of identical twins. This clonotype was observed many times. The V gene's germline CDR1 is SGHRS and CDR2 YFSETQ. The V gene lost 0 bases and the J gene lost 1 base, with 11 bases spanning the gap. The CDR3 contains 16 residues. Through template switching, a universal primer site was introduced, and the cDNA contained unique molecular identifiers. From the 5' RACE reads, TCRdb called clonotypes with MiXCR, one entry per CDR3 protein. The top ten clones hold 8.5% to 10% of a sample with fewer than 450,000 distinct CDR3 sequences, 8.5% to 10% of them seen once. Every one of the donors was a healthy Caucasian.

V and J are TRBV5-1 and TRBJ2-4, with D possibly TRBD1 on 5 matching bases. The source is a woman aged 45-65 years in good health. The sample taken for sequencing was naive T cells sorted from blood. CDR3 sequence (DNA): TGCGCCAGCAGCTTGGGACAGATGGCCGCCAAAAACATTCAGTACTTC. Translated: CASSLGQMAAKNIQYF. The complete variable domain, with remaining parts taken from reference TRBV5-1 and TRBJ2-4, reads KAGVTQTPRYLIKTRGQQVTLSCSPISGHRSVSWYQQTPGQGLQFLFEYFSETQRNKGNFPGRFSGRQFSNSRSEMNVSTLELGDSALYLCASSLGQMAAKNIQYFGAGTRLSVL.